These 24 T cell receptor beta chains share one sample of origin, sequenced in a study of blood T cells in healthy people across ages. Sample-barcoded 5' priming and a J-beta primer mix drove a second PCR of about 7 to 12 cycles. MiXCR, applied by TCRdb to the 5' RACE reads, yields one record per CDR3 protein. The sample holds fewer than 750,000 distinct CDR3 sequences, more than 45% seen once. Sequenced input: blood. The receptors were sampled from a woman older than 75 in good health.

This clonotype appeared a few times. The J gene is TRBJ2-3, the V gene TRBV4-2, with D perhaps assigned TRBD1 or TRBD2 (6 bases each). The germline V gene encodes CDR1 LGHNA and CDR2 YNFKEQ. V shed 0 bases and J shed 2 bases, with 12 bases lying between them. The CDR3 loop spans 16 amino acids. The CDR3 loop is CASSQEEGGNTDTQYF. The CDR3 region has the DNA TGTGCCAGCAGCCAAGAGGAGGGGGGAAACACAGATACGCAGTATTTT.

This clonotype has just a few counts. The gene calls are TRBV21-1 and TRBJ1-5; the table's D call of TRBD1 was not tested on the DNA. TRBV21-1 is listed as a pseudogene. The CDR3 length is 15 residues. The CDR3: CASSKGRASIIPQHF. As DNA, the CDR3 is TGTGCCAGCAGCAAAGGTCGGGCGTCCATAATACCCCAGCATTTT.

The CDR3 loop reads CASSEAWRQPQHF. CDR3 coding DNA: TGTGCCAGCAGTGAAGCTTGGCGACAGCCCCAGCATTTT. The rearrangement uses TRBV2 and TRBJ1-5; D unresolved. The V gene lost 0 bases and the J gene lost 7 bases, with 7 bases spanning the gap. CDR1 SNHLY and CDR2 FYNNEI come from the germline V gene. The CDR3 runs 13 residues. Full variable domain (rest looked up from reference TRBV2 and TRBJ1-5): EPEVTQTPSHQVTQMGQEVILRCVPISNHLYFYWYRQILGQKVEFLVSFYNNEISEKSEIFDDQFSVERPDGSNFTLKIRSTKLEDSAMYFCASSEAWRQPQHFGDGTRLSIL.

V gene TRBV2 combines with J gene TRBJ2-5; D remains unclear. V dropped 6 bases and J dropped 13 bases, with 18 bases sitting between them. CDR3 length equals 12 residues. Germline CDR1 and CDR2: SNHLY and FYNNEI. CDR3 sequence reads: CASRSRYNERYF. The DNA for the CDR3 is TGTGCCAGCAGATCCAGGTACAATGAGCGGTACTTC.

As for this clonotype: A clone one base away is much larger, so this may be a read error. This chain links TRBV7-9 with TRBJ2-7; D unclear. CDR3 length equals 14 residues. The germline gives CDR1 SEHNR, CDR2 FQNEAQ (reference sequence). V was shortened by 1 base and J by 2 bases, with 9 bases between the two germline ends. CDR3 in amino acids: CASSLERRTYEQYF. CDR3 coding DNA: TGTGCCAGCAGCTTAGAACGCCGAACCTACGAGCAGTACTTC.

Details on this clonotype: One junction end disagrees with the germline gene, perhaps due to a read error. CDR3 DNA: TGTGCCATCAGCTTAGTGGGAGGGCAGTACTTC. This encodes CAISLVGGQYF. The chain couples TRBV7-2 to TRBJ2-5, with TRBD2 matching 7 bases. The germline V gene has CDR1 SGHTA and CDR2 FQGNSA. CDR3 size: 11 residues.

The table lists this clonotype with a few counts. The gene calls are TRBV21-1 and TRBJ2-7; the D call in the table, TRBD1, was not verified against the DNA. TRBV21-1 is classified as a pseudogene. The CDR3 runs to 15 residues. CDR3 loop: CASSKHWQGIYEQYF. The CDR3 DNA reads TGTGCCAGCAGCAAACATTGGCAGGGGATATACGAGCAGTACTTC.

For the CDR3, the DNA is TGTGCCAGCATGGGGCCGCAGAATACGCAGTATTTT. Encoded protein: CASMGPQNTQYF. The J gene is TRBJ2-3, the V gene TRBV7-2; possibly TRBD1 for D (5 bases). Germline-derived CDR1 and CDR2 are SGHTA and FQGNSA. There are 12 residues in the CDR3. V was clipped by 7 bases and J by 7 bases, with 12 bases between them.

The V and J genes are TRBV24-1 and TRBJ1-5; D might be TRBD1 (5 bases). The germline V gene has CDR1 KGHDR and CDR2 SFDVKD. The CDR3 runs to 15 residues. V was shortened by 9 bases and J by 0 bases, with 14 bases between the two germline ends. The CDR3 region has the DNA TGTGCCACCGGCAGCGGGACTTATAGCAATCAGCCCCAGCATTTT. Its translation is CATGSGTYSNQPQHF.

The chain has TRBV29-1 and TRBJ2-7; the D gene is possibly TRBD1 (5 bases). The length of the CDR3 is 13 residues. Germline V gives CDR1 SQVTM, CDR2 ANQGSEA. The V and J ends lost 5 bases and 0 bases respectively, with 11 bases between them. DNA for the CDR3: TGCAGCGTTACTGTCCAGGGCTCCTACGAGCAGTACTTC. Its translation is CSVTVQGSYEQYF.

This rearrangement joins TRBV14 to TRBJ2-2, with D unclear. From germline, CDR1 is SGHDN and CDR2 FVKESK. Trimming left V 4 bases short and J 1 base short, with 7 bases between. CDR3 length equals 14 residues. Here the CDR3 DNA reads TGTGCCAGCAGCCGGGCGGTGAACACCGGGGAGCTGTTTTTT. The encoded protein is CASSRAVNTGELFF.

The chain employs TRBV18 and TRBJ1-4; D call uncertain. The CDR3 totals 15 residues. V was pared by 3 bases and J by 7 bases, with 15 bases between. Germline CDR1 is KGHSH and CDR2 is LQKENI. The CDR3 DNA sequence: TGTGCCAGCTCACCCGGAGGTCCTCGGCGTGAAAAACTGTTTTTT. The encoded protein is CASSPGGPRREKLFF.

CDR3 DNA sequence: TGTGCCAGCAGCTTCCAGGGGTCGGATACGCAGTATTTT. Amino acid sequence: CASSFQGSDTQYF. V and J are TRBV7-3 and TRBJ2-3; tentative D call: TRBD1 (6 bases). V lost 3 bases, J lost 6 bases, and 10 bases lay in between. From germline, CDR1 is SGHTA and CDR2 FQGTGA. The CDR3 contains 13 residues.

This clonotype was seen a handful of times. The rearrangement uses TRBV7-3 and TRBJ2-3; 12 bases agree with TRBD2. V shed 4 bases and J 0 bases; nucleotides not matched to a gene: 2. From germline, CDR1 is SGHTA and CDR2 FQGTGA. CDR3 length equals 16 residues. The CDR3 coding sequence is TGTGCCAGCAGCTCCGGGACTAGCGGGAGCACAGATACGCAGTATTTT. It yields the protein CASSSGTSGSTDTQYF.

This sequence joins TRBV10-3 and TRBJ2-5; D unresolved. Near its end, the DNA agrees better with TRBJ2-7, so the J call may be wrong. The CDR3 spans 11 residues. The germline CDR1 and CDR2 sequences are ENHRY and SYGVKD. The CDR3 sequence: CAISGLREQYF. The CDR3 bases are TGTGCCATCAGTGGGCTGCGCGAGCAGTACTTC.

The chain couples TRBV28 to TRBJ1-1; no clear D gene. CDR3 length equals 13 residues. Per germline, CDR1 MDHEN and CDR2 SYDVKM. Trimming took off 2 bases at V and 8 bases at J, with 12 bases between the two ends. The chain's CDR3 is CASSLQRSGEAFF. CDR3 bases: TGTGCCAGCAGTTTACAGAGGTCTGGAGAAGCTTTCTTT.

On this clonotype itself: A clone one base away is much larger, so this may be a read error. The chain has TRBV7-2 and TRBJ2-1; D assignment may be TRBD1 or TRBD2 (5 bases each). TRBJ2-7 explains the end of the DNA better; the J call may be wrong. This CDR3 comprises 15 residues. Germline CDR1 reads SGHTA; CDR2 reads FQGNSA. DNA for the CDR3: TGTGCCACGGGGCGGAAAACTCCCTCCTACAATGAGCAGTACTTC. Translating it yields CATGRKTPSYNEQYF.

Concerning this clonotype: This may come from a read error, since a much larger clone is one base off. The chain combines TRBV12-3 or TRBV12-4 with TRBJ2-1; possible D gene TRBD2, 8 bases. The CDR3 has 16 amino acids. CDR3 residues: CASSREGAWDRNVQFF. The CDR3 coding sequence is TGTGCCAGCAGTCGGGAGGGGGCATGGGACCGTAATGTGCAGTTCTTC.

At least ten counts were recorded for this clonotype. V and J are TRBV29-1 and TRBJ1-1; D might be TRBD1 (5 bases). Germline-derived CDR1 and CDR2 are SQVTM and ANQGSEA. The CDR3 consists of 14 residues. The V gene lost 7 bases and the J gene lost 3 bases, with 18 bases spanning the gap. This CDR3 is CSATGAGMDTEAFF. The CDR3 DNA reads as TGCAGCGCAACCGGGGCAGGGATGGACACTGAAGCTTTCTTT.

This chain joins TRBV7-2 and TRBJ2-7, with 12 bases matching TRBD2. This CDR3 contains 17 residues. Germline V lookup: CDR1 SGHTA, CDR2 FQGNSA. With V trimmed by 2 bases and J by 0 bases, 5 bases remained unmatched. Here the CDR3 DNA reads TGTGCCAGCAGCTTATCTAGCGGGAGGGCGAGCTCCTACGAGCAGTACTTC. This gives the protein CASSLSSGRASSYEQYF.

This clonotype was picked up many times. This chain uses TRBV7-9 with TRBJ1-4; D gene uncertain. CDR1 is SEHNR, CDR2 FQNEAQ, per germline (reference sequence). The length of the CDR3 is 14 residues. The ends were cut back, 3 bases at V and 3 bases at J, with 8 bases in the middle. CDR3 nucleotides: TGTGCCAGCAGCTTGAGGCACCCTAATGAAAAACTGTTTTTT. It is translated as CASSLRHPNEKLFF.

In regard to this clonotype: One junction end does not reproduce the germline sequence, and a read error may be involved. The chain combines TRBV6-5 with TRBJ2-1; D perhaps matches TRBD2 (5 bases). This CDR3 has 13 residues. Germline V lookup: CDR1 MNHEY, CDR2 SVGAGI. CDR3 nucleotide sequence: TGCGCCAGCCGTCCGAGGGCTTACAGTGAGCAGTTCTTC. Amino acid sequence: CASRPRAYSEQFF.

This clonotype was counted between two and nine times. The chain recombines TRBV7-2 with TRBJ2-7; 9 bases are shared with TRBD2. V lost 6 bases, J lost 4 bases, and 13 bases stayed unmatched. CDR3 size: 16 residues. Germline V gene sequence: CDR1 SGHTA, CDR2 FQGNSA. The CDR3 loop is CASRFPGGGGYYEQYF. The CDR3 coding sequence is TGTGCCAGCAGGTTCCCTGGCGGGGGGGGGTATTACGAGCAGTACTTC.

The sample holds many counts of this clonotype. The chain uses TRBV25-1 and TRBJ2-1, with D perhaps TRBD2 (5 bases). The CDR3 extends over 15 amino acids. V lost 3 bases to trimming and J lost 10 bases, with 19 bases between them. Germline V gene sequence: CDR1 MGHDK, CDR2 SYGVNS. The CDR3 here is CASSDAGSGSSEQFF. CDR3 in DNA: TGTGCCAGCAGTGATGCTGGTTCGGGGTCCAGCGAGCAGTTCTTC.